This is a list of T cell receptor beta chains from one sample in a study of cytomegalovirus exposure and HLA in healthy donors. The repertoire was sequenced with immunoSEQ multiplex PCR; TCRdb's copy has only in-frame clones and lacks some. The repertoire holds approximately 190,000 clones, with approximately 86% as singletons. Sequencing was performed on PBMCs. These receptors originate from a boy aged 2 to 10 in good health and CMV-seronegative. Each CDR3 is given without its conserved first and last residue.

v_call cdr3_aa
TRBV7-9 ASSKTRDREPYTDTQY
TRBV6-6 GTAETDTQY
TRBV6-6 ASTRDSSYEQY
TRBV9 ASSVGQSSYEQY
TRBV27 ASSLFREEPQH
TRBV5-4 ASSPGVGSNQPQH
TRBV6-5 ASKYTGTAYEQY
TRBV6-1 ASTFLPSNTGELF
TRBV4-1 ASSQAGGEVDTQY
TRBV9 ASSVEGFSPLH
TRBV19 ASSTRETWNQETQY
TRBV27 ASSLLGESWGQAYEQY
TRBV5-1 ASRRDRVEQF
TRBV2 ASSDRGRVTDTQY
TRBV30 AWSVLGGPNTEAF
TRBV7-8 ASSPQIRQGVSPLH
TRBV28 ASSLGQSYEQY
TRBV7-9 ASSLDSYEAF
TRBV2 ASSVPGGADTQY
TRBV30 AWIDRTKANYGYT
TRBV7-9 ASSATLVGGYT
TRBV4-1 ASSLPLSLPGPLTGELF
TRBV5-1 ASSLTSGGLYNEQF
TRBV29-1 SVVGAPTIQETQY
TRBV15 ATSTRTGMNTGELF
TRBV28 ASSLLQGRQPQH
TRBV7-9 ASSYDSYEQY
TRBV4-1 ASSQKKGQNTEAF
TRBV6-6 ASSSPGGEAF